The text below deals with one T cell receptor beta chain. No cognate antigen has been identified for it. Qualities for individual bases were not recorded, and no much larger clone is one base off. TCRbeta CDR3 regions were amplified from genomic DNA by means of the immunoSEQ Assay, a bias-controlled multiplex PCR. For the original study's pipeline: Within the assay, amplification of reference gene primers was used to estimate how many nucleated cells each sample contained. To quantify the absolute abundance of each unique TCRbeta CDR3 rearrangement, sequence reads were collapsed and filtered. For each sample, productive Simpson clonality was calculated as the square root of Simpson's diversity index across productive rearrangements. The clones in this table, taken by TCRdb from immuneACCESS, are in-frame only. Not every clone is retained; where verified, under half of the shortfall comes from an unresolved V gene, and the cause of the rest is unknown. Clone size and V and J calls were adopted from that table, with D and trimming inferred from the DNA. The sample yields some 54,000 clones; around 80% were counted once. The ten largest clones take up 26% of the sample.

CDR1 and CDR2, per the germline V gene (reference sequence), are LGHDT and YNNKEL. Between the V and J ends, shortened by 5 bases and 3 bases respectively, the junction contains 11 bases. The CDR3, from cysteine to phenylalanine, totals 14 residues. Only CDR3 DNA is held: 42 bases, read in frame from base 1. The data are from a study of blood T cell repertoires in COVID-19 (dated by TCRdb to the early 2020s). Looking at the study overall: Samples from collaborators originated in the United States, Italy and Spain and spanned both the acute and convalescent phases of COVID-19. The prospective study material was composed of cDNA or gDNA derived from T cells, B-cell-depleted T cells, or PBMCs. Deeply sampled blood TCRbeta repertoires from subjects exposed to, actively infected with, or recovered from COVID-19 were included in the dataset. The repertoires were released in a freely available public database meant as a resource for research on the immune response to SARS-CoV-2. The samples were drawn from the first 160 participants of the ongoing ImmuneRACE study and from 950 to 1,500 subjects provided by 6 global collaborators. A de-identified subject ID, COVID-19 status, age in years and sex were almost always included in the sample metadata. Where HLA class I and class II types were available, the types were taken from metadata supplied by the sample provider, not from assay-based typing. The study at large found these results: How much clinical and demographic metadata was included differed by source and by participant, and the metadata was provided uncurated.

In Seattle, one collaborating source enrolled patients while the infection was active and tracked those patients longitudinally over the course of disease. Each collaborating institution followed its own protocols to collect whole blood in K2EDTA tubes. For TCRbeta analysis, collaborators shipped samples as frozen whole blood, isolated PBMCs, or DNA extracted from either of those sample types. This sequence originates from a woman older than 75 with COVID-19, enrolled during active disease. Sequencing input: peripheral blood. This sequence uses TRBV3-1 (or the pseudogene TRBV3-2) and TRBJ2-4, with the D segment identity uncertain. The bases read TGTGCCAGCAGCGTAGAGGTTGGCAAAAACATTCAGTACTTC. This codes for CASSVEVGKNIQYF.